The 27 T cell receptor beta chains in this list originate from one sample, sequenced in a study of Graves' ophthalmopathy and Graves' hyperthyroidism. RNA transcripts served as template for amplifying TCR beta CDR3 sequences. Scientists carried out first-round RT-PCR using HTBI primers and then a second-round multiplex PCR. MiXCR was run by TCRdb on the multiplex PCR reads, yielding one entry per CDR3 protein. Of approximately 410,000 distinct CDR3 sequences listed, roughly 14% are singletons. The sample was peripheral blood. These receptor sequences come from a woman aged 18 to 35 with stable Graves' hyperthyroidism.

This clonotype was found many times. V is TRBV2 and J is TRBJ1-5; D perhaps matches TRBD1 (6 bases). The CDR3 runs 13 residues. Germline CDR1 SNHLY, CDR2 FYNNEI. Trimming took off 4 bases at V and 7 bases at J, with 11 bases between the two ends. This chain's CDR3 is CASSGGLGQPQHF. The CDR3 DNA sequence: TGTGCCAGCAGTGGGGGGCTGGGACAGCCCCAGCATTTT.

This clonotype was seen ten or more times. V and J are TRBV27 and TRBJ2-5, with unresolved D. CDR3 length equals 14 residues. CDR1 MNHEY and CDR2 SMNVEV come from the germline V gene (reference sequence). The ends were cut back, 0 bases at V and 2 bases at J, with 7 bases in the middle. CDR3 protein: CASSLSASQETQYF. DNA for the CDR3: TGTGCCAGCAGTTTATCGGCCAGTCAAGAGACCCAGTACTTC.

Remarks on this clonotype: This is likely a read error, given that the CDR3 carries no conserved phenylalanine or tryptophan at its end. The V gene is TRBV6-1, the J gene TRBJ1-3, with D hard to call. CDR1 is MNHNS and CDR2 is SASEGT in the germline V gene. V shed 9 bases and J shed 2 bases, with 8 bases lying between them. CDR3 length: 12 amino acids. CDR3 DNA sequence: TGTGCCAGTAGCCAAGCTGGAAACACCATATATTAT. Translated, it gives CASSQAGNTIYY.

The table lists this clonotype with a few counts. The chain joins TRBV9 to TRBJ1-1, with D perhaps matching TRBD1 (6 bases). There are 14 residues in the CDR3. CDR1 is SGDLS, CDR2 YYNGEE, per germline. V lost 4 bases, J lost 7 bases, and 17 bases lay in between. For the CDR3, the DNA is TGTGCCAGCAGCCTTAGTGGGGGCAGCGTTGAAGCTTTCTTT. As protein: CASSLSGGSVEAFF.

This clonotype was seen ten or more times. The chain combines TRBV27 with TRBJ1-5, with 8 bases that match TRBD1. Losses at the gene ends were 3 bases for V and 5 bases for J; bases not matched to a gene: 3. This CDR3 is 14 amino acids long. Per germline, CDR1 MNHEY and CDR2 SMNVEV (reference sequence). The CDR3 here is CASSLTGAYQPQHF. The CDR3 DNA sequence: TGTGCCAGCAGTTTGACAGGGGCGTATCAGCCCCAGCATTTT.

This clonotype appeared many times. This rearrangement joins TRBV27 to TRBJ2-5; D is unclear. V was pared by 5 bases and J by 5 bases, with 9 bases between. The CDR3 extends over 12 amino acids. CDR1 and CDR2 from the germline V gene are MNHEY and SMNVEV (reference sequence). The CDR3 DNA reads TGTGCCAGCAGTCCAAACACCGAGACCCAGTACTTC. This translates into CASSPNTETQYF.

This clonotype was recorded many times. This chain links TRBV24-1 with TRBJ2-2; 8 bases match TRBD2. The V gene's germline CDR1 is KGHDR and CDR2 SFDVKD. The V gene end was trimmed by 4 bases and the J gene end by 4 bases; junction bases not matched to a gene: 4. The CDR3 runs to 15 residues. As DNA, the CDR3 is TGTGCCACCAGTGACACCGGGACTAGCACCGGGGAGCTGTTTTTT. Encoded protein: CATSDTGTSTGELFF.

There are a few counts of this clonotype. The V and J genes are TRBV5-1 and TRBJ2-2, with TRBD1 matching over 9 bases. CDR1 is SGHRS, CDR2 YFSETQ, per germline. The CDR3 length is 14 residues. V lost 4 bases and J lost 4; bases outside the gene matches: 2. CDR3 nucleotides: TGCGCCAGCAGCCGGGACAGGGTCACCGGGGAGCTGTTTTTT. Residues: CASSRDRVTGELFF.

The chain joins TRBV2 to TRBJ2-4; 16 bases line up with TRBD2. The CDR3 has 16 amino acids. With 6 bases clipped from V and 9 bases from J, the junction kept 8 bases outside the gene matches. CDR1 and CDR2 (germline): SNHLY, FYNNEI. This CDR3 is CASSGTSGGAFGIQYF. In nucleotides, the CDR3 is TGTGCCAGCAGCGGGACTAGCGGGGGGGCCTTCGGCATTCAGTACTTC.

This clonotype was counted at least ten times. The chain joins TRBV12-5 to TRBJ2-5; no reliable D call. The germline V gene encodes CDR1 LGHNT and CDR2 FRNRAP. V lost 8 bases and J 7 bases, leaving 17 bases between the germline ends. The CDR3 is 13 residues long. CDR3 DNA sequence: TGTGCTAGTCAGGCAGGCGTAACAGTGACCCAGTACTTC. Translation: CASQAGVTVTQYF.

This clonotype was observed at least ten times. J is TRBJ2-2 and V is TRBV24-1; D gene unclear. Trimming took 5 bases from V and 4 from J, leaving 13 bases between them. Per germline, CDR1 KGHDR and CDR2 SFDVKD. The CDR3 has 15 amino acids. The CDR3 spells CATSGATASTGELFF. CDR3 DNA: TGTGCCACCAGTGGAGCGACGGCGAGCACCGGGGAGCTGTTTTTT.

The rearrangement joins TRBV10-3 to TRBJ2-7; D may be TRBD1 (6 bases). V gave up 6 bases and J gave up 3 bases, with 12 bases separating them. The CDR3 runs to 13 residues. The germline V gene has CDR1 ENHRY and CDR2 SYGVKD. CDR3 amino acids: CAIRQDRIYEQYF. Here the CDR3 DNA reads TGTGCCATCAGGCAAGACAGGATCTACGAGCAGTACTTC.

This clonotype was observed at least ten times. The rearrangement joins TRBV20-1 to TRBJ1-1; 11 bases map to TRBD1. The germline V gene has CDR1 DFQATT and CDR2 SNEGSKA (reference sequence). With V trimmed by 1 base and J by 2 bases, 6 bases remained unmatched. The CDR3 covers 16 residues. CDR3 DNA sequence: TGCAGTGCTAGAGGAGGGACAGGGGGACTTAACACTGAAGCTTTCTTT. Its protein is CSARGGTGGLNTEAFF.

This clonotype was detected many times. The CDR3 sequence: CATSARTNTGELFF. In DNA form, the CDR3 reads TGTGCCACCAGTGCCAGAACGAACACCGGGGAGCTGTTTTTT. This chain joins TRBV24-1 and TRBJ2-2; D is unclear. CDR1 is KGHDR and CDR2 is SFDVKD in the germline V gene. The CDR3 extends over 14 amino acids. Trimming removed 5 bases from V and 0 bases from J, with 6 bases in between.

This clonotype appeared many times. The chain carries TRBV2 and TRBJ1-1; 9 bases agree with TRBD1. This CDR3 has 16 amino acids. The V gene end was trimmed by 7 bases and the J gene end by 5 bases; junction bases not matched to a gene: 14. Germline lookup yields CDR1 SNHLY and CDR2 FYNNEI. CDR3 loop: CASTQAGQGSRTEAFF. The CDR3 DNA reads TGTGCCAGCACCCAAGCGGGACAGGGATCGCGTACTGAAGCTTTCTTT.

The chain links TRBV27 to TRBJ1-2, with D unclear. Germline CDR1 reads MNHEY; CDR2 reads SMNVEV (reference sequence). CDR3 length: 12 residues. The V end was cut by 6 bases, the J end by 2 bases, with 7 bases between. The CDR3 region has the DNA TGTGCCAGCAGAACCGAAAACTATGGCTACACCTTC. Protein sequence: CASRTENYGYTF.

This clonotype was observed at least ten times. The rearrangement links TRBV7-9 to TRBJ1-1; no reliable D call. CDR3 length: 13 amino acids. Germline assignment: CDR1 SEHNR and CDR2 FQNEAQ (reference sequence). V was clipped by 3 bases and J by 3 bases, with 8 bases between them. The CDR3 is CASSFEGDTEAFF. The CDR3 region has the DNA TGTGCCAGCAGCTTCGAGGGAGACACTGAAGCTTTCTTT.

This clonotype was counted between two and nine times. Written as DNA, the CDR3 is TGTGCCAGTAGTATAACGGTGGCAGGGGATGGCTACACCTTC. This translates into CASSITVAGDGYTF. This chain links TRBV19 with TRBJ1-2; D possibly corresponds to TRBD1 (6 bases). CDR3 length: 14 residues. Trimming removed 2 bases at V and 6 bases at J, with 13 bases between. The germline V gene encodes CDR1 LNHDA and CDR2 SQIVND (reference sequence). Drawing the rest from reference TRBV19 and TRBJ1-2, the complete variable domain is DGGITQSPKYLFRKEGQNVTLSCEQNLNHDAMYWYRQDPGQGLRLIYYSQIVNDFQKGDIAEGYSVSREKKESFPLTVTSAQKNPTAFYLCASSITVAGDGYTFGSGTRLTVV.

This clonotype was counted at least ten times. This chain links TRBV4-1 with TRBJ2-5; TRBD2 aligns across 10 bases. The V segment lost 10 bases and the J segment 1 base; nucleotides outside the gene matches: 15. Per germline, CDR1 MGHRA and CDR2 YSYEKL. This CDR3 comprises 17 residues. The CDR3 DNA reads TGCGCCACCTCACCGAGGACTAGCGGTATTACCCAAGAGACCCAGTACTTC. Its translation is CATSPRTSGITQETQYF.

The rearrangement joins TRBV6-1 to TRBJ1-1; 8 bases fit TRBD1. V shed 6 bases and J 4 bases; nucleotides not matched to a gene: 7. The CDR3 totals 14 residues. The germline gives CDR1 MNHNS, CDR2 SASEGT. The CDR3 DNA is TGTGCCAGCAGGGACAGGGAGAGGCCCACTGAAGCTTTCTTT. Protein sequence: CASRDRERPTEAFF.

With respect to this clonotype: Since no conserved phenylalanine or tryptophan closes the CDR3, a read error is the likely cause. V is TRBV15 and J is TRBJ1-2; no clear D. The CDR3 is 13 residues long. The germline CDR1 and CDR2 sequences are LNHNV and YYDKDF (reference sequence). The CDR3 region is CATCRDHREGYTV. For the CDR3, the DNA is TGTGCCACCTGCAGAGATCATAGGGAAGGCTACACCGTC.

This chain joins TRBV5-4 and TRBJ2-5; 9 bases map to TRBD1. The CDR3 runs to 15 residues. CDR1 and CDR2 (germline): SGHNT, YYREEE (reference sequence). The V gene end was trimmed by 4 bases and the J gene end by 3 bases; junction bases not matched to a gene: 7. For the CDR3, the DNA is TGTGCCAGCAGCGGCCGGGACAGGGTGGAAGAGACCCAGTACTTC. It encodes CASSGRDRVEETQYF.

This clonotype was observed many times. This chain joins TRBV20-1 and TRBJ1-2, with 10 bases identical to TRBD1. The V and J ends lost 0 bases and 4 bases, in that order; junction bases with no gene match: 5. Germline loops: CDR1 DFQATT, CDR2 SNEGSKA (reference sequence). This CDR3 contains 15 residues. CDR3 DNA sequence: TGCAGTGCTAGAGATCAAGACAGGGGGCCCTATGGCTACACCTTC. Translating gives CSARDQDRGPYGYTF.

The J gene is TRBJ1-2, the V gene TRBV12-3 or TRBV12-4; D is possibly TRBD1 (5 bases). V lost 6 bases and J 3 bases, leaving 14 bases between the germline ends. The CDR3 length is 14 residues. The chain's CDR3 is CASSSSWGHYGYTF. Written as DNA, the CDR3 is TGTGCCAGCAGCTCCAGCTGGGGCCACTATGGCTACACCTTC.

This clonotype was seen more than once but under ten times. The CDR3 is CASSLVPGGGTEAFF. The CDR3 coding sequence is TGTGCCAGCAGCTTAGTACCCGGGGGGGGCACTGAAGCTTTCTTT. The chain is built from TRBV11-2 and TRBJ1-1, with a tentative D call TRBD1 (5 bases). Germline V gene data show CDR1 as SGHAT and CDR2 as FQNNGV. Between the trimmed V and J ends, which lost 1 base and 4 bases, there was a span of 13 bases. This CDR3 is 15 amino acids long. Variable domain in full (rest from reference TRBV11-2 and TRBJ1-1): EAGVAQSPRYKIIEKRQSVAFWCNPISGHATLYWYQQILGQGPKLLIQFQNNGVVDDSQLPKDRFSAERLKGVDSTLKIQPAKLEDSAVYLCASSLVPGGGTEAFFGQGTRLTVV.

The sample holds a few counts of this clonotype. The chain carries TRBV7-9 and TRBJ1-6; D perhaps matches TRBD1 (6 bases). V was clipped by 7 bases and J by 2 bases, with 15 bases between them. This CDR3 is built from 16 residues. From germline, CDR1 is SEHNR and CDR2 FQNEAQ (reference sequence). DNA of the CDR3: TGTGCCAGCACCCCCACCGGGGGCCCCTATAATTCACCCCTCCACTTT. Translating it yields CASTPTGGPYNSPLHF.

This clonotype has a count of ten or more. The chain couples TRBV27 to TRBJ1-2, with TRBD1 matching 7 bases. With 5 bases clipped from V and 5 bases from J, the junction kept 8 bases outside the gene matches. This CDR3 spans 14 amino acids. Germline values: CDR1 MNHEY, CDR2 SMNVEV (reference sequence). The CDR3 spells CASSASGTAYGYTF. CDR3 DNA sequence: TGTGCCAGCAGTGCATCCGGGACAGCATATGGCTACACCTTC.